The source of this T cell receptor beta chain is a study of T cell changes during pregnancy in multiple sclerosis. The repertoire was sequenced with immunoSEQ multiplex PCR; TCRdb's copy has only in-frame clones and lacks some. The sample shows fewer than 85,000 clones, around 90% of them seen only once. This CDR3 is built from 15 residues. CDR1 is SGHDN and CDR2 is FVKESK in the germline V gene. Deletions cut 6 bases from V and 0 bases from J, with 12 bases between. The specimen comprised peripheral blood, sampled in the first trimester of pregnancy. The sequence was collected from a female donor in good health, enrolled as a control in a pregnancy study. This chain joins TRBV14 and TRBJ2-1; TRBD2 might be the D (5 bases). CDR3 sequence: CASRKMGSSYNEQFF. CDR3 DNA: TGTGCCAGCAGAAAAATGGGGAGCTCCTACAATGAGCAGTTCTTC. Full variable domain (remainder filled in from reference TRBV14 and TRBJ2-1): EAGVTQFPSHSVIEKGQTVTLRCDPISGHDNLYWYRRVMGKEIKFLLHFVKESKQDESGMPNNRFLAERTGGTYSTLKVQPAELEDSGVYFCASRKMGSSYNEQFFGPGTRLTVL.